Below, 26 T cell receptor beta chains from the same sample are listed, as sequenced in a study of T cell changes during pregnancy in multiple sclerosis. Repertoires were generated with immunoSEQ multiplex PCR, while TCRdb's copy carries only in-frame clones and drops some. The table includes about 69,000 clones, 85% to 95% detected once. Sequenced material: peripheral blood, taken in the third trimester of pregnancy. These receptors all stem from a female donor in good health, enrolled as a control in a pregnancy study.

The J gene is TRBJ1-4, the V gene TRBV5-6; 8 bases map to TRBD1. This CDR3 region has 15 residues. The J segment lost 5 bases and the V segment lost 3 bases, leaving 6 bases of the junction unmatched. Germline V gene data show CDR1 as SGHDT and CDR2 as YYEEEE. The CDR3 region is CASSSGTGLNEKLFF. The CDR3, as DNA: TGTGCCAGCAGCTCTGGGACAGGATTGAATGAAAAACTGTTTTTT.

This rearrangement joins TRBV29-1 to TRBJ2-1; 8 nucleotides align to TRBD1. This CDR3 comprises 14 residues. Germline-derived CDR1 and CDR2 are SQVTM and ANQGSEA. V lost 0 bases to trimming and J lost 8 bases; unmatched junction nucleotides: 6. The CDR3 sequence is CSVEEARTGYEQFF. CDR3 nucleotide sequence: TGCAGCGTTGAAGAGGCGCGGACAGGGTATGAGCAGTTCTTC.

The V and J genes are TRBV19 and TRBJ2-7, with D hard to call. V lost 4 bases and J 3 bases, leaving 10 bases between the germline ends. The CDR3 runs 13 residues. Germline assignment: CDR1 LNHDA and CDR2 SQIVND (reference sequence). CDR3 loop: CASSTGLHYEQYF. The CDR3 DNA follows: TGTGCCAGTAGTACCGGTCTGCACTACGAGCAGTACTTC.

In the case of this clone: The CDR3 does not end in the conserved phenylalanine or tryptophan, so this is likely a read error. V and J are TRBV6-5 and TRBJ1-2, with 7 bases aligning to TRBD1. Germline V gene data show CDR1 as MNHEY and CDR2 as SVGAGI. This CDR3 has 14 amino acids. Unmatched junction bases numbered 8, after V lost 5 bases and J lost 5 bases. CDR3 nucleotides: TGTGCCAGCAGTAAAGACAGGGTCCGATATGGCTACACCCTC. It yields the protein CASSKDRVRYGYTL.

The chain combines TRBV7-2 with TRBJ1-2; D call uncertain. The germline gives CDR1 SGHTA, CDR2 FQGNSA. Trimming stripped 0 bases from V and 4 bases from J, with 12 bases between. CDR3 length: 15 residues. The CDR3 is CASSLARAPLYGYTF. CDR3 in DNA: TGTGCCAGCAGCTTAGCGCGGGCCCCCCTCTATGGCTACACCTTC.

The V gene is TRBV4-2, the J gene TRBJ2-7; 8 bases align to TRBD2. V was clipped by 0 bases and J by 2 bases; unmatched bases: 6. The germline gives CDR1 LGHNA, CDR2 YNFKEQ. The CDR3 length is 16 residues. The CDR3 DNA sequence: TGTGCCAGCAGCCAAGATGGAACTAGCGGTCCCTACGAGCAGTACTTC. Translating gives CASSQDGTSGPYEQYF.

This clone was detected only once. This chain uses TRBV18 with TRBJ2-5, with D unresolved. V lost 11 bases to trimming and J lost 1 base, with 17 bases between them. This CDR3 region has 14 residues. Germline lookup yields CDR1 KGHSH and CDR2 LQKENI. CDR3 DNA: TGTGCCTCCCTTCTAGACCTATTCCAAGAGACCCAGTACTTC. It yields the protein CASLLDLFQETQYF.

This clone was observed once. V and J are TRBV18 and TRBJ1-2; 8 bases map to TRBD1. The ends lost 3 bases at V and 3 bases at J; junction bases unmatched: 6. CDR1 and CDR2 (germline): KGHSH, LQKENI. This CDR3 is 15 amino acids long. CDR3 DNA sequence: TGTGCCAGCTCACCCGAGCAGGGGGCTTACTATGGCTACACCTTC. The encoded protein is CASSPEQGAYYGYTF.

This clone came up once. A junction boundary mismatches the germline segment, possibly from a read error. This chain links TRBV20-1 with TRBJ1-1, with D unclear. The CDR3 has 11 residues. Germline V gene lookup returns CDR1 DFQATT and CDR2 SNEGSKA (reference sequence). The CDR3, as DNA: TGCAGTGCTAGAGCGTGGCAGCGTGAAGTCTTT. It yields the protein CSARAWQREVF.

The chain employs TRBV7-2 and TRBJ2-7; TRBD2 agrees at 9 bases. V was pared by 5 bases and J by 6 bases, with 23 bases of the junction left unmatched. The CDR3 totals 19 residues. Per the germline V gene, CDR1 is SGHTA and CDR2 is FQGNSA. CDR3 in DNA: TGTGCCAGCAGCCCAGAGGTCTTTAGCGGGAGCCCTCGAGCCCTCGAGCAGTACTTC. It encodes CASSPEVFSGSPRALEQYF.

The rearrangement joins TRBV18 to TRBJ1-4; 9 positions match TRBD1. The germline CDR1 and CDR2 sequences are KGHSH and LQKENI. The CDR3 runs 16 residues. Germline trimming cut 2 bases from V and 4 bases from J; bases unmatched to any gene: 5. The CDR3: CASSPGQGNNNEKLFF. CDR3 sequence (DNA): TGTGCCAGCTCACCAGGACAGGGGAACAATAATGAAAAACTGTTTTTT. The variable domain in full, with the rest retrieved from reference TRBV18 and TRBJ1-4, is NAGVMQNPRHLVRRRGQEARLRCSPMKGHSHVYWYRQLPEEGLKFMVYLQKENIIDESGMPKERFSAEFPKEGPSILRIQQVVRGDSAAYFCASSPGQGNNNEKLFFGSGTQLSVL.

This chain links TRBV28 with TRBJ2-7; D is possibly TRBD1 (8 bases). The CDR3 loop spans 17 amino acids. Trimming removed 3 bases at V and 4 bases at J, with 22 bases between. Germline values: CDR1 MDHEN, CDR2 SYDVKM. CDR3 loop: CASSFFKTGEGVYEQYF. In DNA, the CDR3 is TGTGCCAGCAGTTTCTTTAAGACAGGGGAGGGGGTTTACGAGCAGTACTTC.

V usage is TRBV9 and J usage is TRBJ2-1; weak D call: TRBD2 (6 bases). Between the trimmed V and J ends, which lost 0 bases and 0 bases, there was a span of 10 bases. Germline V CDR1 and CDR2: SGDLS, YYNGEE. This CDR3 is built from 16 residues. The CDR3 DNA sequence: TGTGCCAGCAGCGTAGCGGGGGACTCCTCCTACAATGAGCAGTTCTTC. Protein sequence: CASSVAGDSSYNEQFF.

The chain links TRBV4-1 to TRBJ1-3; D is unresolved. This CDR3 spans 16 amino acids. In germline, CDR1 is MGHRA, CDR2 YSYEKL. Trimming took 1 base from V and 0 from J, leaving 10 bases between them. The chain's CDR3 is CASSQVGTRSGNTIYF. CDR3 coding DNA: TGCGCCAGCAGCCAAGTGGGCACCCGCTCTGGAAACACCATATATTTT.

The chain has TRBV29-1 and TRBJ2-1; possible D gene TRBD1, 5 bases. The CDR3 is 13 amino acids. Trimming took 3 bases from V and 1 from J, leaving 7 bases between them. The germline CDR1 and CDR2 sequences are SQVTM and ANQGSEA. CDR3 sequence: CSVDRASYNEQFF. In nucleotides, the CDR3 is TGCAGCGTTGACAGGGCGTCCTACAATGAGCAGTTCTTC.

This rearrangement joins TRBV7-9 to TRBJ2-7; no clear D. This CDR3 comprises 15 residues. CDR1 and CDR2 (germline): SEHNR, FQNEAQ (reference sequence). The ends were cut back, 1 base at V and 3 bases at J, with 13 bases in the middle. Here the CDR3 DNA reads TGTGCCAGCAGCTTAGGGGCAGTGGGCTTCTACGAGCAGTACTTC. Protein sequence: CASSLGAVGFYEQYF.

The J gene is TRBJ2-1, the V gene TRBV9; 9 nucleotides align to TRBD1. The CDR3 is 19 amino acids. The V segment lost 3 bases and the J segment 2 bases; nucleotides outside the gene matches: 15. The germline gives CDR1 SGDLS, CDR2 YYNGEE. The CDR3 nucleotides are TGTGCCAGCAGCGACCGGGGACAGGGTGGAATGACCCCCTACAATGAGCAGTTCTTC. Its protein is CASSDRGQGGMTPYNEQFF.

This chain connects TRBV7-3 to TRBJ1-6; D not resolved. V lost 2 bases, J lost 7 bases, and 9 bases lay in between. Germline-derived CDR1 and CDR2 are SGHTA and FQGTGA. The CDR3 runs 14 residues. The CDR3 nucleotides read TGTGCCAGCAGCTTATTAGCTTCAAATTCACCCCTCCACTTT. This sequence encodes CASSLLASNSPLHF.

The rearrangement joins TRBV4-3 to TRBJ2-7; D gene uncertain. Trimming removed 3 bases from V and 0 bases from J, with 6 bases in between. This CDR3 spans 13 amino acids. Germline-derived CDR1 and CDR2 are LGHNA and YSLEER. CDR3 sequence: CASSHPLSYEQYF. In nucleotides, the CDR3 is TGCGCCAGCAGCCATCCCCTCTCCTACGAGCAGTACTTC.

The gene calls are TRBV2 and TRBJ2-5; D perhaps matches TRBD2 (6 bases). V dropped 7 bases and J dropped 3 bases, with 12 bases sitting between them. The CDR3 extends over 13 amino acids. From germline, CDR1 is SNHLY and CDR2 FYNNEI. In DNA form, the CDR3 reads TGTGCCAGCAATCGGGACTCAGAAGAGACCCAGTACTTC. This translates into CASNRDSEETQYF.

The chain recombines TRBV28 with TRBJ2-4; 7 nucleotides match TRBD1. The germline CDR1 and CDR2 sequences are MDHEN and SYDVKM. CDR3 length: 16 residues. V shed 5 bases, J shed 3 bases, and the junction held 10 bases outside the gene matches. CDR3 amino acids: CASSPGGSVGKNIQYF. Written as DNA, the CDR3 is TGTGCCAGCAGTCCAGGGGGATCCGTTGGCAAAAACATTCAGTACTTC.

The J gene is TRBJ2-3, the V gene TRBV4-3; tentative D call: TRBD2 (5 bases). Trimming took off 1 base at V and 2 bases at J, with 10 bases between the two ends. The CDR3 length is 15 residues. In germline, CDR1 is LGHNA, CDR2 YSLEER. This CDR3 reads CASSQGTSPTDTQYF. CDR3 sequence (DNA): TGCGCCAGCAGCCAAGGGACTTCTCCCACAGATACGCAGTATTTT.

The chain employs TRBV5-6 and TRBJ2-7; a possible D gene is TRBD2 (6 bases). Trimming stripped 4 bases from V and 5 bases from J, with 16 bases between. The length of the CDR3 is 14 residues. CDR1 is SGHDT and CDR2 is YYEEEE in the germline V gene. CDR3 loop: CASSQSPAGNEQYF. The CDR3 DNA reads TGTGCCAGCAGCCAGTCCCCCGCGGGGAACGAGCAGTACTTC.

The chain recombines TRBV6-5 with TRBJ2-1; TRBD2 aligns across 8 bases. The CDR3 is made up of 15 amino acids. After removal of 0 bases from V and 7 bases from J, the junction contained 5 bases not matched to a gene. Germline-derived CDR1 and CDR2 are MNHEY and SVGAGI. In nucleotides, the CDR3 is TGTGCCAGCAGTTACTCCCTTGGGACTAGAAATGAGCAGTTCTTC. It encodes CASSYSLGTRNEQFF.

The DNA for the CDR3 is TGCAGTGCCCGAGGGTACAATGAGCAGTTCTTC. Protein sequence: CSARGYNEQFF. The chain employs TRBV20-1 and TRBJ2-1; D might be TRBD2 (5 bases). The germline V and J ends were trimmed by 6 bases and 4 bases, with 7 bases remaining between them. CDR1 and CDR2 (germline): DFQATT, SNEGSKA (reference sequence). This CDR3 has 11 amino acids.

The V call is TRBV27, the J call TRBJ1-4; D remains unclear. There are 15 residues in the CDR3. Trimming shortened V by 2 bases and J by 0 bases, and 7 bases separated the two germline ends. Germline loops: CDR1 MNHEY, CDR2 SMNVEV (reference sequence). CDR3 coding DNA: TGTGCCAGCAGTTTAACCCGGGCAACTAATGAAAAACTGTTTTTT. Its translation is CASSLTRATNEKLFF.